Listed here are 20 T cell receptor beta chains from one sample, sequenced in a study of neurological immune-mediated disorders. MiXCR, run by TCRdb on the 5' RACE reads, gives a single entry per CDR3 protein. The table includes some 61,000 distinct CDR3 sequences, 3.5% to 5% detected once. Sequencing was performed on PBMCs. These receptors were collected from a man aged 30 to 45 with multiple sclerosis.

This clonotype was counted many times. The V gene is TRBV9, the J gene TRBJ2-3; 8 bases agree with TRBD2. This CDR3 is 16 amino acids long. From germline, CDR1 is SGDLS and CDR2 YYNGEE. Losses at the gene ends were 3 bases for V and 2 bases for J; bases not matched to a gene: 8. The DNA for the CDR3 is TGTGCCAGCAGCGCCGCACCGGGACTAGTCACAGATACGCAGTATTTT. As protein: CASSAAPGLVTDTQYF.

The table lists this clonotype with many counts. CDR3 nucleotides: TGTGCCACCAGTGAAGGGGGTTTCAATCAGCCCCAGCATTTT. This encodes CATSEGGFNQPQHF. This chain joins TRBV24-1 and TRBJ1-5; tentative D call: TRBD1 (6 bases). The CDR3 is 14 residues long. Germline assignment: CDR1 KGHDR and CDR2 SFDVKD. Trimming left V 4 bases short and J 3 bases short, with 9 bases between.

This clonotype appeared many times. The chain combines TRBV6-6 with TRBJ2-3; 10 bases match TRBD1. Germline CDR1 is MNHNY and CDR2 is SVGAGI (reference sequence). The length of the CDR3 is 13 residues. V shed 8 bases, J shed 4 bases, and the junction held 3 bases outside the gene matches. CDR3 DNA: TGTGCCAGCCGGGACAGGGGCCCAGATACGCAGTATTTT. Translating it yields CASRDRGPDTQYF.

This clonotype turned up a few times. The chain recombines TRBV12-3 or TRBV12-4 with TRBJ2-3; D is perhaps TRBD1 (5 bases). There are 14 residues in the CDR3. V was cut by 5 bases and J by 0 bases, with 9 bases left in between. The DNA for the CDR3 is TGTGCCAGCAGTGACAGTATTAGCACAGATACGCAGTATTTT. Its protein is CASSDSISTDTQYF.

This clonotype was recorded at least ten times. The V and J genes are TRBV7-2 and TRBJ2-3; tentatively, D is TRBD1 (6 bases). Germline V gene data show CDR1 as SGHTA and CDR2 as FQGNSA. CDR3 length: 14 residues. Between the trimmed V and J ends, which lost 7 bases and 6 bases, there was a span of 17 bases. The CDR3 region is CASTGRGAWDTQYF. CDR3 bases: TGTGCCAGCACCGGCAGGGGTGCGTGGGATACGCAGTATTTT.

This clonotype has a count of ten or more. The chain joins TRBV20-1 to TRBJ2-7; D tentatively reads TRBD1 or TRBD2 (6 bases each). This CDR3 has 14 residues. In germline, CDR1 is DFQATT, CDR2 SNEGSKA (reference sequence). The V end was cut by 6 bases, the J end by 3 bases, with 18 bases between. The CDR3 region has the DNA TGCAGTGCCCTTCTATTGGCGGGACACTACGAGCAGTACTTC. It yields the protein CSALLLAGHYEQYF.

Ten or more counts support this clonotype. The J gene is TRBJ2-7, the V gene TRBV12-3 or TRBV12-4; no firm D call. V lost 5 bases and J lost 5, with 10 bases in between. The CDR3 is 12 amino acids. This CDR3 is CASSPRTDEQYF. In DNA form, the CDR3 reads TGTGCCAGCAGTCCCCGGACCGACGAGCAGTACTTC.

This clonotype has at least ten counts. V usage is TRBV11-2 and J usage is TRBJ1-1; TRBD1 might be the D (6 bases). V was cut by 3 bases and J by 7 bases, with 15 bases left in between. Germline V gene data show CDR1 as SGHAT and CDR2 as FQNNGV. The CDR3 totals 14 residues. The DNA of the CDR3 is TGTGCCAGCAGCTTGGAACCCTGGGGGCGTGAAGCTTTCTTT. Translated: CASSLEPWGREAFF. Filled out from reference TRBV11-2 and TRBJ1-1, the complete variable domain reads EAGVAQSPRYKIIEKRQSVAFWCNPISGHATLYWYQQILGQGPKLLIQFQNNGVVDDSQLPKDRFSAERLKGVDSTLKIQPAKLEDSAVYLCASSLEPWGREAFFGQGTRLTVV.

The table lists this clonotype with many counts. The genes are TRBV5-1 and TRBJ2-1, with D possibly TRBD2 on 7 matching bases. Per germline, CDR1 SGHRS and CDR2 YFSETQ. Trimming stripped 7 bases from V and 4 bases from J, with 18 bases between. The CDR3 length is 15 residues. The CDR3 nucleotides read TGCGCCAGCTGGGTCGGCGGGGGCGGGTACAATGAGCAGTTCTTC. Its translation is CASWVGGGGYNEQFF.

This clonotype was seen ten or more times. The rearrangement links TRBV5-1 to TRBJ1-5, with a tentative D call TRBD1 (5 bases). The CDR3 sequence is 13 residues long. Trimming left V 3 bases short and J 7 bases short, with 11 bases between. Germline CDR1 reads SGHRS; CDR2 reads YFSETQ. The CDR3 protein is CASSSDRGQPQHF. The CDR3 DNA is TGCGCCAGCAGCTCGGACCGGGGGCAGCCCCAGCATTTT.

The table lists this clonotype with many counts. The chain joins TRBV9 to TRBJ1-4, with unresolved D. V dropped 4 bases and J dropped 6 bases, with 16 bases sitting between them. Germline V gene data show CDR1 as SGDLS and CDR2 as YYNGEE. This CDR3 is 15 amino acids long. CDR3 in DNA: TGTGCCAGCAGCTCCAGGCCCGGTAGGGATGAAAAACTGTTTTTT. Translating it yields CASSSRPGRDEKLFF.

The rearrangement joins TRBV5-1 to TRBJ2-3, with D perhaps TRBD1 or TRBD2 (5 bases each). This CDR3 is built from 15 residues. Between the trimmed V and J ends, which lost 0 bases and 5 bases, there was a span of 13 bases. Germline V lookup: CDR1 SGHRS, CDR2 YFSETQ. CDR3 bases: TGCGCCAGCAGCTTGGAGGTTATTGGGGGAGATACGCAGTATTTT. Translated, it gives CASSLEVIGGDTQYF.

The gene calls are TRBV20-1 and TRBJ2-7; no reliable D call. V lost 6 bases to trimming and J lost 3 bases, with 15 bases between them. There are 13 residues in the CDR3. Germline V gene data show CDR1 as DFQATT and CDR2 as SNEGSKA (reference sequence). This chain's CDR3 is CSASGTGHYEQYF. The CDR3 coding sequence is TGCAGTGCCTCGGGTACGGGCCACTACGAGCAGTACTTC.

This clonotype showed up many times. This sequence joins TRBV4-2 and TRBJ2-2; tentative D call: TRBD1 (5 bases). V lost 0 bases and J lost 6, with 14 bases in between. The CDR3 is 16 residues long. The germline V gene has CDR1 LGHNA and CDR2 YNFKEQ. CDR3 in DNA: TGTGCCAGCAGCCAAGATCCGCCGACGACAGCCGGGGAGCTGTTTTTT. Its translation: CASSQDPPTTAGELFF.

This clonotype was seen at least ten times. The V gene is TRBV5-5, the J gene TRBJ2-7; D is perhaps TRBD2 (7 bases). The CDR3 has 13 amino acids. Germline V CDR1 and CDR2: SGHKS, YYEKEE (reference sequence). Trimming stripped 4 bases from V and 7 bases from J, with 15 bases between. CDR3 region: CASSRGGAEEQYF. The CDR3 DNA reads TGTGCCAGCAGCAGGGGGGGCGCGGAAGAGCAGTACTTC.

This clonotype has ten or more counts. CDR3 bases: TGTGCCAGCAGCTCGGGACTAGCGTACGAGCAGTACTTC. It specifies CASSSGLAYEQYF. The chain combines TRBV7-2 with TRBJ2-7, with 10 positions matching TRBD2. J gave up 4 bases and V 4 bases, and 1 base lay outside the gene matches. The germline V gene encodes CDR1 SGHTA and CDR2 FQGNSA. The CDR3 totals 13 residues.

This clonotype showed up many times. The CDR3 region is CSARAKQETQYF. The CDR3, as DNA: TGCAGTGCTAGAGCTAAGCAAGAGACCCAGTACTTC. This chain connects TRBV20-1 to TRBJ2-5; D is ambiguous. The CDR3 is 12 amino acids. V lost 1 base to trimming and J lost 2 bases, with 5 bases between them. Germline V gene sequence: CDR1 DFQATT, CDR2 SNEGSKA (reference sequence).

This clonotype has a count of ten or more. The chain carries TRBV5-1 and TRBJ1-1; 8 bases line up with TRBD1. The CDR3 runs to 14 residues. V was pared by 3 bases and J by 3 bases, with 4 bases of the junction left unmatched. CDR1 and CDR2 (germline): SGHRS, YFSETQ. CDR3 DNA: TGCGCCAGCAGCTCGACAGGGGAGTACACTGAAGCTTTCTTT. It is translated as CASSSTGEYTEAFF.

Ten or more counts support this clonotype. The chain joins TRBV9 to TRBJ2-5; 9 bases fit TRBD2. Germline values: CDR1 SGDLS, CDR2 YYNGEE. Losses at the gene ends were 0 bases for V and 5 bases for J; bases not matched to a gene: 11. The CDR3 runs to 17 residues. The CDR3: CASSVGASGVAWETQYF. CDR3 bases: TGTGCCAGCAGCGTAGGTGCTAGCGGGGTCGCCTGGGAGACCCAGTACTTC.

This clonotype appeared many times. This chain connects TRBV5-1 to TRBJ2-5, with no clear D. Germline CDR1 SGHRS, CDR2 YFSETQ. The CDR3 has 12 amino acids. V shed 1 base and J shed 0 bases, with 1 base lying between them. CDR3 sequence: CASSLYQETQYF. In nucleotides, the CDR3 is TGCGCCAGCAGCTTGTACCAAGAGACCCAGTACTTC.